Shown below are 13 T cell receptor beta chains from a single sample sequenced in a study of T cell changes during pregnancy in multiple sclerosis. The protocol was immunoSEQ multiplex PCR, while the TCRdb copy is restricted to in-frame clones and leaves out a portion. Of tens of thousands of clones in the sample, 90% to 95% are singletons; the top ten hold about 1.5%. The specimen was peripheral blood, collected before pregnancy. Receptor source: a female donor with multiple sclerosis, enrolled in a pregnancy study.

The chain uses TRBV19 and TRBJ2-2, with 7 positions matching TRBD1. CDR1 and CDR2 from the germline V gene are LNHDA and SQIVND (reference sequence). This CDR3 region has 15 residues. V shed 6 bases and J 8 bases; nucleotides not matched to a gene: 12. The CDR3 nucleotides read TGTGCCAGTAGATACAGGGGCCCCAACCCTGGGGAGCTGTTTTTT. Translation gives CASRYRGPNPGELFF.

CDR3: CSASDYGEAFF. DNA for the CDR3: TGCAGTGCTAGCGACTACGGGGAAGCTTTCTTT. The V gene is TRBV20-1, the J gene TRBJ1-1; D remains ambiguous. CDR1 and CDR2 (germline): DFQATT, SNEGSKA (reference sequence). The length of the CDR3 is 11 residues. Trimming removed 3 bases from V and 8 bases from J, with 10 bases in between.

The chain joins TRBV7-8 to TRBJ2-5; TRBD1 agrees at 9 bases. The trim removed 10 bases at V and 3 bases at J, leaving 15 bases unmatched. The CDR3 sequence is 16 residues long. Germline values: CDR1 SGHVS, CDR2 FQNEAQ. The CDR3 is CAIRPLTGGLEETQYF. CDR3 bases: TGTGCCATTCGGCCGTTGACAGGGGGGCTGGAAGAGACCCAGTACTTC.

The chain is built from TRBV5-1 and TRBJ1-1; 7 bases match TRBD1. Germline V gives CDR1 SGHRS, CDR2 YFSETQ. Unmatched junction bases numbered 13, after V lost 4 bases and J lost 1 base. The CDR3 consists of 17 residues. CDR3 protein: CASSIPGQQLGNTEAFF. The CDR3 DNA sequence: TGCGCCAGCAGCATCCCGGGACAGCAATTAGGGAACACTGAAGCTTTCTTT.

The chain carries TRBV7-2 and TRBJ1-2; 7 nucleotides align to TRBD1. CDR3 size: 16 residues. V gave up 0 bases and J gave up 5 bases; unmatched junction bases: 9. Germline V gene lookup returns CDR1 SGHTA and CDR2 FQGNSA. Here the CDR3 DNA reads TGTGCCAGCAGCTTAGCCCCCTTGACAGGGTCATATGGCTACACCTTC. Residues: CASSLAPLTGSYGYTF.

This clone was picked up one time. The chain's CDR3 is CASSLSLQGTTEAFF. The CDR3 DNA reads as TGTGCCAGCAGCTTGTCCCTACAGGGTACCACTGAAGCTTTCTTT. The genes are TRBV11-2 and TRBJ1-1; weak D call: TRBD1 (6 bases). CDR1 SGHAT and CDR2 FQNNGV come from the germline V gene. This CDR3 region has 15 residues. Trimming took 3 bases from V and 4 from J, leaving 15 bases between them.

The CDR3 DNA follows: TGTGCCAGCAGTTACGGGACAGGGGGGTCGGGCTACACCTTC. Its translation: CASSYGTGGSGYTF. The V and J genes are TRBV6-5 and TRBJ1-2; 11 bases are shared with TRBD1. The CDR3 is 14 residues long. After removal of 2 bases from V and 8 bases from J, the junction contained 4 bases not matched to a gene. Germline V gene data show CDR1 as MNHEY and CDR2 as SVGAGI.

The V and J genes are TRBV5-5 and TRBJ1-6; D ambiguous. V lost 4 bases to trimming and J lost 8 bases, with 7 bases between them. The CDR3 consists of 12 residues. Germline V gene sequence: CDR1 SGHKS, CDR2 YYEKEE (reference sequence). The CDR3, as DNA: TGTGCCAGCAGCGTAAATGATTCACCCCTCCACTTT. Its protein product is CASSVNDSPLHF.

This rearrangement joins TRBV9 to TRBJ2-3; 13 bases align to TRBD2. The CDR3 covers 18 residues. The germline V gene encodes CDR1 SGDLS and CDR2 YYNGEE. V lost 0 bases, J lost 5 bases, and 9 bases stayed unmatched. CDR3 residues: CASSVEMGLAGTVDTQYF. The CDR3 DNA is TGTGCCAGCAGCGTAGAGATGGGACTAGCGGGGACGGTAGATACGCAGTATTTT.

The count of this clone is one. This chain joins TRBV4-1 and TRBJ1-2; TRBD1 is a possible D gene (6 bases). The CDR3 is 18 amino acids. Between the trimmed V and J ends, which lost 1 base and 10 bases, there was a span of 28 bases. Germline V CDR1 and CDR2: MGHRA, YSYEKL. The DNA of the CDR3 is TGCGCCAGCAGCCAAGCCAACCCTGGTGGGGGCCGAAGCTTGGACTACACCTTC. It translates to CASSQANPGGGRSLDYTF.

The CDR3 sequence: CASSLSGANVLTF. The CDR3 DNA reads TGTGCCAGCAGCCTCTCTGGGGCCAACGTCCTGACTTTC. The chain couples TRBV6-6 to TRBJ2-6; D gene ambiguous. The CDR3 spans 13 residues. V dropped 6 bases and J dropped 0 bases, with 3 bases sitting between them. From germline, CDR1 is MNHNY and CDR2 SVGAGI (reference sequence).

DNA for the CDR3: TGTGCCAGCAGCTTGGGCAGGTCTGGGGCCAACGTCCTGACTTTC. It yields the protein CASSLGRSGANVLTF. The J gene is TRBJ2-6, the V gene TRBV5-6; D uncertain. Trimming took off 0 bases at V and 1 base at J, with 5 bases between the two ends. Per the germline V gene, CDR1 is SGHDT and CDR2 is YYEEEE. The CDR3 consists of 15 residues.

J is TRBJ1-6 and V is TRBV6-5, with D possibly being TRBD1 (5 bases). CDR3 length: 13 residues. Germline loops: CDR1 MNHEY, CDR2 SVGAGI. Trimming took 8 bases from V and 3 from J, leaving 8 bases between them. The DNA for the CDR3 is TGTGCCAGCTGGGGGGGCTATAATTCACCCCTCCACTTT. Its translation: CASWGGYNSPLHF.